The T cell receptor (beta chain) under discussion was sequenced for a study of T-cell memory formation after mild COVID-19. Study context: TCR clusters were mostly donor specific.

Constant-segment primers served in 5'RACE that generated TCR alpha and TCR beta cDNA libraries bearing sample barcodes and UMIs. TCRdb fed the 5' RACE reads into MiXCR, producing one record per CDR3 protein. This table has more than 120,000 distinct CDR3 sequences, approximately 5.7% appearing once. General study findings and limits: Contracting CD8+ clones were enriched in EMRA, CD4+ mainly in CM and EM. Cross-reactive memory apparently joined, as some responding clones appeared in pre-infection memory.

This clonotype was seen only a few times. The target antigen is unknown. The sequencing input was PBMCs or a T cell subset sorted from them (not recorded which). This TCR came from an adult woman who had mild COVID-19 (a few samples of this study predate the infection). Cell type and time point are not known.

DNA of the CDR3: TGTGCCAGCAGCAAGACCGACAGGGATGCCTACAATGAGCAGTTCTTC. Translated: CASSKTDRDAYNEQFF. The chain joins TRBV21-1 to TRBJ2-1; the table gives TRBD1 as D, unverified against the DNA. TRBV21-1 is shown as a pseudogene. The CDR3 is 16 residues long.